A selection of T cell receptor beta chains follows, all from one sample in a study of CD8 T cells in ankylosing spondylitis. One entry per CDR3 protein, called by TCRdb with MiXCR from the 5' RACE reads. The sample contains 100,000 to 150,000 distinct CDR3 sequences, 12% to 15% of which appear only once. Sequencing was done on a sample of blood, either unsorted or a sorted T cell fraction (not recorded which). Receptors were obtained from a female donor with ankylosing spondylitis or in good health (not recorded which). Each CDR3 is given with its conserved first and last residue. The D gene is left open where the match is weak.

>NA|TRBV5-4|14
CASSGSDPGAEAFF
>NA|TRBV5-5|13
CASPRGNNSPLHF
>NA|TRBV10-3|12
CAISGGGNIQYF
>TRBD2|TRBV20-1|14
CSASKLAGDNEQFF
>NA|TRBV6-5|14
CASSYIGTDTEAFF
>TRBD2|TRBV10-3|16
CAISPGLAGVSHEQYF
>NA|TRBV7-2|15
CASTPSPGYNSPLHF
>NA|TRBV12-3/TRBV12-4|16
CASSFIRGVNTGELFF
>NA|TRBV5-1|14
CASSLEQAHYEQYF
>NA|TRBV18|16
CASSLNRPDSGTEAFF
>TRBD1|TRBV20-1|15
CSARRAGTGSQPQHF
>TRBD2|TRBV5-1|14
CASSRSGGPYEQYF
>NA|TRBV2|15
CASRGGRAKNTEAFF
>TRBD2|TRBV10-3|14
CAARTSGESGELFF
>NA|TRBV6-5|13
CASSFNSNQPQHF